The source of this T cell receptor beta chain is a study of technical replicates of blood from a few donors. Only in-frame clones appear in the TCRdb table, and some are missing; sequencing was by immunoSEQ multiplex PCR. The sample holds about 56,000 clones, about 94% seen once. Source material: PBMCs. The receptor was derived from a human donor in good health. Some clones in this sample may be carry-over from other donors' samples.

The chain's CDR3 is CASSDSSYGYTF. CDR3 DNA sequence: TGTGCCAGCAGTGACTCCAGTTATGGCTACACCTTC. The V and J genes are TRBV25-1 and TRBJ1-2; D not resolved. This CDR3 region has 12 residues. The ends were cut back, 3 bases at V and 5 bases at J, with 7 bases in the middle. CDR1 is MGHDK and CDR2 is SYGVNS in the germline V gene.